This T cell receptor (beta chain) is from a study of blood T cell repertoires in COVID-19 (dated by TCRdb to between 2020 and 2021). Background on the whole study: Samples covering the acute and convalescent phases of COVID-19 were provided by collaborators in the United States, Italy and Spain. The prospective study material was composed of cDNA or gDNA derived from T cells, B-cell-depleted T cells, or PBMCs. Deeply sampled blood TCRbeta repertoires from subjects exposed to, actively infected with, or recovered from COVID-19 were included in the dataset. The repertoires were made available in a free public database intended to serve as a resource for research on the immune response to SARS-CoV-2. The samples were drawn from the first 160 participants of the ongoing ImmuneRACE study and from about 1,200 subjects provided by 6 global collaborators. A de-identified subject ID, COVID-19 status, age in years and sex were almost always included in the sample metadata. HLA class I and class II types, where available, came from metadata supplied by the sample provider rather than from assay-based typing. The full study reports these points: The amount of clinical and demographic metadata varied by source and participant and was provided uncurated.

TCRbeta CDR3 regions were amplified from genomic DNA using the immunoSEQ Assay, a bias-controlled multiplex PCR. The study's own analysis went as follows. The number of nucleated cells in each sample was estimated by amplification of reference gene primers within the assay. To quantify the absolute abundance of each unique TCRbeta CDR3 rearrangement, sequence reads were collapsed and filtered. For each sample, productive Simpson clonality was calculated by taking the square root of Simpson's diversity index across productive rearrangements. TCRdb holds this immuneACCESS table with in-frame rearrangements only. Some clones are missing; in checked studies, unresolved V genes explain under half, and the rest has no known cause. V and J calls and clone size come straight from that table; D and trimming were deduced from the DNA. Here the sample has 200,000 to 300,000 clones; around 86% occur a single time. The top ten hold roughly 1.9% of the sample.

In the case of this clone: Its antigen has not been determined. Per-base quality was not reported, and no clone a single base away is much larger than it.

The CDR3 measures 17 amino acids from cysteine to phenylalanine. The sequence is cut down to CDR3 DNA, 51 bases in frame from base 1. As encoded in the germline V gene (reference sequence), CDR1 is SEHNR while CDR2 is FQNEAQ. Unmatched junction bases come to 15, with V trimmed by 3 bases and J by 6 bases. Samples from volunteer blood donors who had recovered from COVID-19 were contributed by a second Seattle source. Each collaborating institution followed its own protocols to collect whole blood in K2EDTA tubes. Collaborator samples were shipped for TCRbeta analysis as frozen whole blood, isolated PBMCs, or DNA extracted from either sample type.

The sequence joins TRBV7-9 to TRBJ2-7, and 9 bases in between align with TRBD1. The source of this sequence is a man in his thirties or forties who had recovered from COVID-19. Sequencing used peripheral blood. CDR3 loop: CASSFTLYGQGRSEQYF. The sequence in DNA is TGTGCCAGCAGCTTCACCCTATATGGACAGGGGCGGTCCGAGCAGTACTTC.